Sequencing of this T cell receptor beta chain was carried out in a study of blood T cells in healthy people across ages. At least 5 micrograms of total RNA were extracted per sample. From germline, CDR1 is MDHEN and CDR2 SYDVKM. CDR3 length: 15 amino acids. The germline V and J ends were trimmed by 2 bases and 4 bases, with 14 bases remaining between them. Primed by a sample-barcoded 5' primer and a J-beta primer mix, a second PCR proceeded for 7 to 11 cycles. Each cDNA molecule received a tag from a template-switch adaptor that had 12 random nucleotides. A minimum of 2.5 million CDR3-containing paired-end reads was obtained for each sample. TCRdb processed the 5' RACE reads anew with MiXCR; each CDR3 protein has one entry. The repertoire holds about 670,000 distinct CDR3 sequences, with approximately 52% as singletons.

The clonotype was recovered from a woman aged 80 or older in good health. The sequencing sample was made of blood. This chain connects TRBV28 to TRBJ2-5; D possibly corresponds to TRBD2 (5 bases). The CDR3 loop is CASSLPLESVETQYF. The CDR3 bases are TGTGCCAGCAGTTTACCACTAGAAAGCGTAGAGACCCAGTACTTC.